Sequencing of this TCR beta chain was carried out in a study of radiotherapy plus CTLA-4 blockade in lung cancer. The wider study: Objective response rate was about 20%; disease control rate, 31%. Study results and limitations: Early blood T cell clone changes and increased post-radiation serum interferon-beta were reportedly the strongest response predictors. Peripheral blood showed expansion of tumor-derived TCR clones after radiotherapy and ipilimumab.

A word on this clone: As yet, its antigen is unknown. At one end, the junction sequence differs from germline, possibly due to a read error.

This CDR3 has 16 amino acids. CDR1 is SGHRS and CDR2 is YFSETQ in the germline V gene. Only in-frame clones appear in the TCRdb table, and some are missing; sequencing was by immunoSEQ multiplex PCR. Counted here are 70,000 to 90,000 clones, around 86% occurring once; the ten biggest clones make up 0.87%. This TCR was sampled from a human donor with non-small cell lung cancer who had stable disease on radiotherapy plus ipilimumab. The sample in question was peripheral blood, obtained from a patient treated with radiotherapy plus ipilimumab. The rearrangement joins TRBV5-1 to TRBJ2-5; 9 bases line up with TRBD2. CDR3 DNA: TGCGCCCGCAGCGATTGGGCGGGGGGGATAAAAGAGACCCAGTACTTC. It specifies CARSDWAGGIKETQYF.